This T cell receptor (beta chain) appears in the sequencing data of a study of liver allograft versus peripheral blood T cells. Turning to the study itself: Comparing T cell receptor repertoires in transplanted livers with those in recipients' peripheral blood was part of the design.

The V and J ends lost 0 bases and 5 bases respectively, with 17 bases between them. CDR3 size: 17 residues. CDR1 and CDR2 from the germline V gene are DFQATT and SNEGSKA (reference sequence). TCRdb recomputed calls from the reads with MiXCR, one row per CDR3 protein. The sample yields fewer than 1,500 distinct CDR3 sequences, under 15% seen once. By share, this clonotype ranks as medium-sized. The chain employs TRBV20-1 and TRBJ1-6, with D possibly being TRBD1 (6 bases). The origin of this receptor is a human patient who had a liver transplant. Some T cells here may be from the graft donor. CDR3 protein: CSARDLGPQGNNSPLHF. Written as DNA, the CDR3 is TGCAGTGCTAGAGATCTGGGACCCCAGGGGAATAATTCACCCCTCCACTTT.